The T cell receptor (beta chain) under discussion was sequenced for a study of CD8 T cells in Susac syndrome. With random hexamers, roughly 0.45 to 1 ug RNA was reverse transcribed. Each CDR3 protein gets one entry after TCRdb re-called the immunoSEQ multiplex PCR reads with MiXCR. The repertoire holds around 100,000 distinct CDR3 sequences, 95% seen once, with 0.3% in the top ten. V was clipped by 5 bases and J by 0 bases, with 16 bases between them. This CDR3 region has 15 residues. From germline, CDR1 is DFQATT and CDR2 SNEGSKA (reference sequence). The sequenced material came from CD8+ T cells from PBMCs. The chain joins TRBV20-1 to TRBJ1-1, with D possibly matching TRBD1 (6 bases). This sequence was found in a human donor with Susac syndrome. CDR3 in DNA: TGCAGTGCTCTAGGGGGGCGCCTGATGAACACTGAAGCTTTCTTT. Protein product: CSALGGRLMNTEAFF.